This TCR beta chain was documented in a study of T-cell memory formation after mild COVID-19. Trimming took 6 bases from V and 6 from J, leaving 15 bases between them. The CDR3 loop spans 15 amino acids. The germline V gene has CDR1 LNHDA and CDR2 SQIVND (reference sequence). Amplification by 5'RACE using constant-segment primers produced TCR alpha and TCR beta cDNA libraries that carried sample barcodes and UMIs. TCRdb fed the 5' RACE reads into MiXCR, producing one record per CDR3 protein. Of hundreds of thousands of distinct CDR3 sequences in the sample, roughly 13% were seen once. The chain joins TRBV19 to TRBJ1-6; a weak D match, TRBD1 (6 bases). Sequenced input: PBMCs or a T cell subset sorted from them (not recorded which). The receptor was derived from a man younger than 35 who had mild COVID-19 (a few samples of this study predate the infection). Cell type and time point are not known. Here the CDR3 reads CASSSGAGRNSPLHF. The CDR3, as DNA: TGTGCCAGTAGCTCAGGGGCAGGACGTAATTCACCCCTCCACTTT. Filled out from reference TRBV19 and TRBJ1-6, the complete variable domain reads DGGITQSPKYLFRKEGQNVTLSCEQNLNHDAMYWYRQDPGQGLRLIYYSQIVNDFQKGDIAEGYSVSREKKESFPLTVTSAQKNPTAFYLCASSSGAGRNSPLHFGNGTRLTVT.